One sample yielded the 15 T cell receptor beta chains listed below, sequenced in a study of T cells after yellow fever vaccination. TCRdb re-analysed the 5' RACE reads in MiXCR, keeping a single row per CDR3 protein. The sample holds about 580,000 distinct CDR3 sequences, roughly a sixth seen once. The material sequenced was PBMCs, taken 5 to 6 days after the first yellow fever vaccination. These receptors originate from a man younger than 30 who received the YFV17D yellow fever vaccine.

The genes are TRBV20-1 and TRBJ2-1, with D uncertain. The CDR3 extends over 10 amino acids. V lost 0 bases to trimming and J lost 16 bases, with 10 bases between them. CDR1 and CDR2 (germline): DFQATT, SNEGSKA (reference sequence). CDR3 residues: CSARDERQFF. In DNA, the CDR3 is TGCAGTGCTAGAGATGAAAGGCAATTCTTC.

The rearrangement joins TRBV5-6 to TRBJ2-1, with TRBD2 matching over 8 bases. There are 15 residues in the CDR3. The junction had 10 bases not matched to a gene; V was cut back by 7 bases and J by 4 bases. Germline loops: CDR1 SGHDT, CDR2 YYEEEE. This CDR3 reads CASSPGGNAYNEQFF. In nucleotides, the CDR3 is TGTGCCAGCTCCCCGGGGGGGAACGCGTACAATGAGCAGTTCTTC.

This clonotype was counted between two and nine times. The chain carries TRBV7-8 and TRBJ2-7; TRBD2 aligns across 10 bases. The length of the CDR3 is 14 residues. After removal of 5 bases from V and 2 bases from J, the junction contained 3 bases not matched to a gene. The germline V gene encodes CDR1 SGHVS and CDR2 FQNEAQ. The CDR3 DNA reads TGTGCCAGCAGCATTAGCGGGGGGCCCTACGAGCAGTACGTC. This sequence encodes CASSISGGPYEQYV.

This clonotype was recorded many times. The chain recombines TRBV5-1 with TRBJ2-5; the D is unclear. Trimming removed 3 bases at V and 2 bases at J, with 8 bases between. The CDR3 is made up of 13 amino acids. Germline V gene data show CDR1 as SGHRS and CDR2 as YFSETQ. The CDR3 sequence: CASSSGSQETQYF. CDR3 DNA sequence: TGCGCCAGCAGCTCTGGATCTCAAGAGACCCAGTACTTC.

J is TRBJ2-7 and V is TRBV2, with D unclear. The V end lost 5 bases, the J end lost 3 bases, and 5 bases lay between the germline ends. The germline V gene has CDR1 SNHLY and CDR2 FYNNEI. This CDR3 comprises 11 residues. CDR3 residues: CASSRLYEQYV. The CDR3, as DNA: TGTGCCAGCAGTAGGCTCTACGAGCAGTACGTC.

The sample holds a few counts of this clonotype. V and J are TRBV7-3 and TRBJ2-3; 9 bases are shared with TRBD1. Trimming cost V 4 bases and J 7 bases; bases outside gene matches: 3. The germline gives CDR1 SGHTA, CDR2 FQGTGA. The CDR3 totals 13 residues. The CDR3 nucleotides read TGTGCCAGCAGCTCCGGACAGGGGAATACGCAGTATTTT. Translated, it gives CASSSGQGNTQYF.

This clonotype has a count of ten or more. The chain combines TRBV13 with TRBJ2-7; 10 bases match TRBD2. The CDR3 sequence is 14 residues long. The V segment lost 6 bases and the J segment 2 bases; nucleotides outside the gene matches: 4. CDR1 PRHDT and CDR2 FYEKMQ come from the germline V gene (reference sequence). Here the CDR3 reads CASRFSGGAYEQYF. CDR3 bases: TGTGCCAGCAGATTCAGCGGGGGGGCCTACGAGCAGTACTTC.

This clonotype has at least ten counts. The J gene is TRBJ2-1, the V gene TRBV7-9; 8 positions agree with TRBD2. The CDR3 has 17 amino acids. Trimming cost V 3 bases and J 5 bases; bases outside gene matches: 12. Germline V gene sequence: CDR1 SEHNR, CDR2 FQNEAQ (reference sequence). CDR3 region: CASSLFRAGGADNEQFF. In DNA, the CDR3 is TGTGCCAGCAGCTTGTTCAGGGCGGGGGGTGCCGACAATGAGCAGTTCTTC.

The rearrangement joins TRBV6-6 to TRBJ2-3; D remains unclear. The CDR3 extends over 13 amino acids. Between the trimmed V and J ends, which lost 2 bases and 2 bases, there was a span of 5 bases. CDR1 and CDR2 (germline): MNHNY, SVGAGI (reference sequence). CDR3 residues: CASSYGPTDTQYF. As DNA, the CDR3 is TGTGCCAGCAGTTACGGGCCCACAGATACGCAGTATTTT.

This clonotype has at least ten counts. The CDR3 bases are TGTGCCAGCAGTACTAGCGGGGGCACAGATACGCAGTATTTT. Translation gives CASSTSGGTDTQYF. This chain links TRBV28 with TRBJ2-3, with TRBD2 matching over 10 bases. Germline values: CDR1 MDHEN, CDR2 SYDVKM. The length of the CDR3 is 14 residues. With 5 bases clipped from V and 1 base from J, the junction kept 0 bases outside the gene matches.

This clonotype occurred a few times. This rearrangement joins TRBV10-3 to TRBJ1-1, with TRBD1 matching over 7 bases. V trimming: 7 bases; J trimming: 2 bases; junction bases outside the gene matches: 10. Germline V CDR1 and CDR2: ENHRY, SYGVKD. CDR3 length equals 15 residues. CDR3 in DNA: TGTGCCATCACGCCTGGACAGGCCCCTAACACTGAAGCTTTCTTT. The encoded protein is CAITPGQAPNTEAFF.

The table lists this clonotype with a few counts. The chain uses TRBV12-3 or TRBV12-4 and TRBJ1-2; D remains unclear. V was shortened by 5 bases and J by 6 bases, with 13 bases between the two germline ends. This CDR3 has 13 amino acids. CDR3 in DNA: TGTGCCAGCAGTCAACCCTCTTCCCATGGCTACACCTTC. Amino acids: CASSQPSSHGYTF.

The gene calls are TRBV6-5 and TRBJ2-1; the D call may be TRBD1 or TRBD2 (5 bases each). The length of the CDR3 is 13 residues. Between the trimmed V and J ends, which lost 4 bases and 10 bases, there was a span of 14 bases. The V gene's germline CDR1 is MNHEY and CDR2 SVGAGI. DNA for the CDR3: TGTGCCAGCAGTTCCCAGTGGGGGAACGAGCAGTTCTTC. Its translation is CASSSQWGNEQFF.

The rearrangement uses TRBV6-1 and TRBJ2-1; weak D call: TRBD2 (6 bases). This CDR3 is built from 13 residues. Trimming stripped 8 bases from V and 2 bases from J, with 10 bases between. Per germline, CDR1 MNHNS and CDR2 SASEGT. The CDR3 DNA reads as TGTGCCAGCTCCGGGACTCCCTACAATGAGCAGTTCTTC. Its protein is CASSGTPYNEQFF.

V and J are TRBV30 and TRBJ1-1, with D perhaps TRBD1 (6 bases). CDR3 length: 13 amino acids. Germline CDR1 GTSNPN, CDR2 SVGIG (reference sequence). The germline V and J ends were trimmed by 6 bases and 2 bases, with 13 bases remaining between them. The CDR3 DNA follows: TGTGCCTGCGGACAGACCTACAACACTGAAGCTTTCTTT. Translated: CACGQTYNTEAFF.